Sequencing of this TCR beta chain was carried out in a study of regulatory T cells in long-lasting Graves disease (dated by TCRdb to the early 2020s). General notes on the study: Persistent Graves' disease was defined as persistently positive TSH receptor autoantibodies together with antithyroid drug treatment for over 5 years. Persistent Graves' disease patients were compared with newly diagnosed Graves' disease patients by peripheral blood TCR sequencing and RNA sequencing. The study took place in China and was registered as a clinical trial. TCR sequencing covered 13 persistent and 20 newly diagnosed Graves' disease patients, some 33 samples in total. Persistent Graves' disease patients in the clinical cohort had taken antithyroid drugs for about 9.7 years on average. Broader findings and caveats from the paper: More public clonotypes were shared among persistent patients (roughly 2,700) than among newly diagnosed patients (approximately 1,000). Lower TCR Shannon entropy and fewer highly expanded clones were observed in persistent Graves' disease patients than in newly diagnosed patients, which suggested clonal expansion. Preferential use of TRBV28, TRBJ1-2 and TRBJ2-5 was observed in persistent disease, whereas TRBV20-1 and TRBJ2-1 were favored in newly diagnosed disease. The small sample size was acknowledged by the authors as a limitation that may reduce accuracy. The study examined only peripheral blood because the primary lesion, thyroid tissue, could not be accessed. Sequencing and analysis were limited to the TCR beta chain.

CDR1 and CDR2, looked up from the germline V gene, are SNHLY and FYNNEI. Spanning cysteine to phenylalanine, the CDR3 consists of 12 amino acids. The read is trimmed to its CDR3 DNA, 36 bases read in frame from base 1. Between the V and J ends, shortened by 9 bases and 0 bases respectively, the junction contains 9 bases. Libraries were built with multiplex PCR. Reads for this sample came from an Illumina HiSeq 4000. TCR beta libraries were built with iRepertoire HTBI primers and Arm-PCR amplification of CDR3 regions. Gel purification was performed on PCR products prior to sequencing. On the study's bioinformatics: Gene usage analysis of CDR3 amino acid clonotypes used the roughly 60 TRBV and 14 to 15 TRBJ segments found across samples. Filtered high-quality paired reads were merged into contigs using COPE and FqMerger. BLAST was used to align contigs to the IMGT TRBV, TRBD and TRBJ reference genes, and CDR3 was defined following IMGT. Highly expanded clones were defined as clonotypes with a frequency above 0.1%. Repertoire diversity was measured by Shannon entropy, and V-J evenness by the Gini coefficient. A clonotype was considered public if more than one individual shared it. TCRdb reprocessing: public reads trimmed at Q25 with fastp, clones called with MiXCR, in-frame beta chains kept. Rows are combined by CDR3 protein, so each entry shows the most common genes and DNA. The V and J calls and clone size come from TCRdb's table, not from the authors' own analysis. Recorded for this sample are around 400,000 distinct CDR3 sequences; approximately 23% of them occurred a single time. Clones ranked in the top ten supply less than 30% of the sample.

This clonotype was seen at least ten times. Which antigen it targets is not known. No much larger clonotype is one base removed from it; base qualities were not supplied. This specimen's time point label, interpreted: persistent/refractory GD, antithyroid drugs over 5 years with positive TRAb. RNA was extracted from PBMCs in TRIzol for both TCR sequencing and RNA sequencing. The diagnosis of Graves' disease followed American Thyroid Association guidelines. The patients came from an endocrinology department in Xi'an, China. Each patient gave roughly 10 milliliters of peripheral blood, collected in an EDTA anticoagulant tube. Ficoll Paque Plus density gradient separation was used to isolate PBMCs, and no additional T cell sorting was done. An Agilent 2100 Bioanalyzer and agarose gel were used to assess RNA quality, and a NanoDrop 2000 was used to measure RNA concentration.

The receptor chain draws on TRBV2 and TRBJ2-7; 6 matching bases give a weak D call of TRBD1. The clonotype originates from a woman aged 40 to 55 with Graves disease. Donor details come from another sample of the same person, matched by shared clones. Here the sequenced sample was peripheral blood mononuclear cells (PBMCs), taken when the disease was refractory, from a patient treated with antithyroid drugs. The nucleotide sequence reads as follows: TGTGCCAGAGGGGACACCTCCTACGAGCAGTACTTC. Its protein reads: CARGDTSYEQYF.